This T cell receptor (beta chain) was obtained from a study of Graves' ophthalmopathy and Graves' hyperthyroidism. In the study overall: Peripheral blood collection took place at initial diagnosis, before any treatment.

This clonotype was observed at least ten times. The authors defined stable hyperthyroidism as no ophthalmopathy within 18 months of follow-up. Patients were diagnosed from clinical symptoms, serum thyroxine, TRAb, thyroid ultrasound and orbital computed tomography. V was cut by 3 bases and J by 2 bases, with 25 bases left in between. This CDR3 comprises 19 residues. Researchers took RNA transcripts and amplified TCR beta CDR3 regions from them. First-round RT-PCR with HTBI primers preceded a second-round multiplex PCR. TCRdb passed the multiplex PCR reads through MiXCR, listing each CDR3 protein once. The sample has fewer than 650,000 distinct CDR3 sequences; 22% are singletons.

This receptor was obtained from a woman aged 18-29 years with stable Graves' hyperthyroidism. Some clones in this sample may be carry-over from other donors' samples. The material sequenced was peripheral blood. This chain uses TRBV12-3 or TRBV12-4 with TRBJ1-2, with unresolved D. The CDR3: CASSLWSGRRNDLNYGYTF. The CDR3 region has the DNA TGTGCCAGCAGTTTGTGGTCGGGCAGGCGAAACGACTTAAACTATGGCTACACCTTC.